Shown below are 5 T cell receptor beta chains from a single sample sequenced in a study of vaccination effects on CD4 cells after COVID-19. Following 10 days of culture, CD4+ T cells were isolated. Everyone in the study got two shots of either the BNT162b2 or mRNA-1273 vaccine. No antigens are known for them. Profiled with immunoSEQ multiplex PCR; TCRdb holds only in-frame clones, not every one. The repertoire has tens of thousands of clones, approximately 81% of them found once; the top ten carry around 4%. The material was CD4+ T cells from PBMCs cultured without peptide, obtained after COVID-19 vaccination. The receptors stem from a human donor who received a COVID-19 vaccine.

The rearrangement joins TRBV5-1 to TRBJ2-1, with D perhaps TRBD2 (6 bases). Germline CDR1 is SGHRS and CDR2 is YFSETQ. The CDR3 is 15 amino acids. The V end was cut by 0 bases, the J end by 1 base, with 8 bases between. The CDR3 loop is CASSLVGGSYNEQFF. CDR3 DNA sequence: TGCGCCAGCAGCTTGGTCGGGGGTTCCTACAATGAGCAGTTCTTC.

The rearrangement joins TRBV7-2 to TRBJ2-3, with D tentatively TRBD2 (6 bases). CDR3 length: 15 residues. CDR1 and CDR2 from the germline V gene are SGHTA and FQGNSA. Trimming pared 4 bases from V and 1 base from J, leaving 12 bases between. The DNA of the CDR3 is TGTGCCAGCAGCTACGCCGGGGGAGGCACAGATACGCAGTATTTT. It encodes CASSYAGGGTDTQYF.

This clone showed up just once. The chain uses TRBV30 and TRBJ1-1, with D hard to call. CDR1 and CDR2 (germline): GTSNPN, SVGIG (reference sequence). CDR3 size: 14 residues. The V end was cut by 4 bases, the J end by 0 bases, with 12 bases between. CDR3 coding DNA: TGTGCCTGGACCCTGCAAGTCATGAACACTGAAGCTTTCTTT. Its protein product is CAWTLQVMNTEAFF.

The V and J genes are TRBV5-1 and TRBJ2-6; 7 bases map to TRBD1. The CDR3 loop spans 15 amino acids. Trimming cost V 4 bases and J 2 bases; bases outside gene matches: 3. CDR1 is SGHRS, CDR2 YFSETQ, per germline. Written as DNA, the CDR3 is TGCGCCAGCAGCCCCACAGGGGCTGGGGCCAACGTCCTGACTTTC. Translation gives CASSPTGAGANVLTF.

This chain joins TRBV7-9 and TRBJ2-1, with D uncertain. The CDR3 is 14 amino acids. Germline V gives CDR1 SEHNR, CDR2 FQNEAQ (reference sequence). Trimming shortened V by 5 bases and J by 3 bases, and 11 bases separated the two germline ends. As DNA, the CDR3 is TGTGCCAGCAGCCCCTTAGGGCTCTACAATGAGCAGTTCTTC. It is translated as CASSPLGLYNEQFF.